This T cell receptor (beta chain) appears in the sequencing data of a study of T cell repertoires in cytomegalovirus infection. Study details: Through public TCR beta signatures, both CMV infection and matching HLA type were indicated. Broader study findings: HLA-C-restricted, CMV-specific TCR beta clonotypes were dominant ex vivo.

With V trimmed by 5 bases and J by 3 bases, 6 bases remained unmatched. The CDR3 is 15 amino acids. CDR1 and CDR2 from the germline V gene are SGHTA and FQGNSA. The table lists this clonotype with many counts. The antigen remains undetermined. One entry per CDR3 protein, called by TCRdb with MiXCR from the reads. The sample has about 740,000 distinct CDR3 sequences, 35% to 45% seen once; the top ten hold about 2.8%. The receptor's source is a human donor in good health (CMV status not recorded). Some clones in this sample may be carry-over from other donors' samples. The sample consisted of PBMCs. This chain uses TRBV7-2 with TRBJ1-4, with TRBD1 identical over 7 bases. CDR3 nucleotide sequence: TGTGCCAGCAGCCCGGGGGACAGCGCTAATGAAAAACTGTTTTTT. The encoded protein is CASSPGDSANEKLFF.